This is a list of T cell receptor beta chains from one sample in a study of radiotherapy plus CTLA-4 blockade in lung cancer. The method was immunoSEQ multiplex PCR; TCRdb's version includes in-frame clones alone and lacks a portion of them. The sample lists about 100,000 clones, 83% seen once, with 0.65% to 0.9% in the top ten. This specimen was peripheral blood, taken from a patient treated with radiotherapy plus ipilimumab. These receptors originate from a human donor with non-small cell lung cancer who had stable disease on radiotherapy plus ipilimumab. The CDR3 runs from the conserved cysteine through the conserved F or W. D genes are given only for firm matches. Clone size is stated in some rows and not others, as once, few, many or a class when expanded.

V gene	D gene	J gene	clone size	CDR3 DNA	CDR3 protein
TRBV7-6	.	TRBJ2-5	.	TGTGCCAGCAGCCCCCTCGCCGAAACTAGGAGCCAAGAGACCCAGTACTTC	CASSPLAETRSQETQYF
TRBV30	.	TRBJ1-2	.	TGTGCCTGGAGTGTACCGGCAGGCTATGGCTACACCTTC	CAWSVPAGYGYTF
TRBV30	.	TRBJ2-2	.	TGTGCCTGGGGGCAGGGAAACACCGGGGAGCTGTTTTTT	CAWGQGNTGELFF
TRBV5-6	TRBD2	TRBJ2-1	.	TGTGCCAGCAGCTTGGTACTAGCGGGAAGAGGGGAGCAGTTCTTC	CASSLVLAGRGEQFF
TRBV30	TRBD1	TRBJ2-3	.	TGTGCCTGGAGTGTATGGCGGACAGGGGAGGTTTTCGGTACGCAGTATTTT	CAWSVWRTGEVFGTQYF
TRBV5-1	TRBD1	TRBJ1-2	few	TGCGCCAGCAGCCGACAGGGACAAAACTATGGCTACACCTTC	CASSRQGQNYGYTF
TRBV11-3	.	TRBJ2-2	.	TGTGCCAGCAGCTTAGGGGGCGCGGGCGGGGAGCTGTTTTTT	CASSLGGAGGELFF
TRBV19	.	TRBJ1-2	medium-sized	TGTGCCAGTAAGGCAGACCTTACGAATGGCTACACCTTC	CASKADLTNGYTF
TRBV10-1	TRBD2	TRBJ2-3	.	TGCGCCAGCAGTGAGTCAGGACTAGCGGATAAACGGGGATTT	CASSESGLADKRGF
TRBV7-2	.	TRBJ2-1	.	TGTGCCAGCAGCCGCGAAGCATCCTCCTACAATGAGCAGTTCTTC	CASSREASSYNEQFF
TRBV6-5	TRBD2	TRBJ2-7	.	TGTGCCAGCAGACTAGCGGGAACCTACGAGCAGTACTTC	CASRLAGTYEQYF
TRBV6-6	.	TRBJ1-1	.	TGTGCCAGCAGTTACTCTAGGACAGAGAACACTGAAGCTTTCTTT	CASSYSRTENTEAFF
TRBV6-5	TRBD2	TRBJ2-1	few	TGTGCCAGCAGTTCCTTTGGACTAGCGGACAATGAGCAGTTCTTC	CASSSFGLADNEQFF
TRBV7-6	.	TRBJ2-1	.	TGTGCCAGCAGCAACCCCAGGGTGGGGGGCAATGAGCAGTTCTTC	CASSNPRVGGNEQFF
TRBV2	.	TRBJ1-5	.	TGTGCCAGCACTGGACAGCTTAGCAATCAGCCCCAGCATTTT	CASTGQLSNQPQHF
TRBV11-2	TRBD1	TRBJ2-7	.	TGTGCCAGCAGCTTAGGGACAGGCTCCTACGAGCAGTACTTC	CASSLGTGSYEQYF
TRBV6-6	TRBD2	TRBJ2-1	.	TGTGCCAGCAGTCTACGGGGGGGCTCCTACAATGAGCAGTTCTTC	CASSLRGGSYNEQFF
TRBV4-1	TRBD2	TRBJ2-3	.	TGCGCCAGCAGCCACCCATTTGGCGGGGGGGTTTCAGATACGCAGTATTTT	CASSHPFGGGVSDTQYF
TRBV10-3	TRBD2	TRBJ2-7	.	TGTGCCATCAGGGACGGGACTAGCGGGACTTACGAGCAGTACTTC	CAIRDGTSGTYEQYF
TRBV28	.	TRBJ2-4	.	TGTGCCAGCAGTACAGGGCGAACCATCAAAAACATTCAGTACTTC	CASSTGRTIKNIQYF
TRBV9	TRBD1	TRBJ2-3	.	TGTGCCAGCAGCGTAATCCTACCGGGACAGAGCACAGATACGCAGTATTTT	CASSVILPGQSTDTQYF
TRBV29-1	.	TRBJ1-2	.	TGCAGCGTTGAGAATCTAGGGAGCTATGGCTACACCTTC	CSVENLGSYGYTF
TRBV18	.	TRBJ1-5	.	TGTGCCAGCTCACCGCGGGACACCTATAGCAATCAGCCCCAGCATTTT	CASSPRDTYSNQPQHF
TRBV7-9	.	TRBJ1-1	once	TGTGCCAGCAGCTTCCCTCAGGGGTCGGGCACTGAAGCTTTCTTT	CASSFPQGSGTEAFF
TRBV11-3	TRBD2	TRBJ2-2	.	TGTGCCAGCAGCTCCTTAGCGGGAACGGCCGGGGAGCTGTTTTTT	CASSSLAGTAGELFF
TRBV6-6	.	TRBJ1-1	.	TGTGCCAGCAGTTACATACAGAACACTGAAGCTTTCTTT	CASSYIQNTEAFF
TRBV9	.	TRBJ2-5	.	TGTGCCAGCAGCGCCCAGACGGGGGAGCAAGAGACCCAGTACTTC	CASSAQTGEQETQYF
TRBV19	TRBD2	TRBJ2-1	.	TGTGCCAGTAGATCCGGCCGGCTAGCGGGCTACAATGAGCAGTTCTTC	CASRSGRLAGYNEQFF
TRBV6-6	.	TRBJ1-1	.	TGTGCCAGCAGTTACCAGGGGTACACTGAAGCTTTCTTT	CASSYQGYTEAFF
TRBV27	TRBD1	TRBJ1-2	.	TGTGCCAGCGGGCCGGGACAGGGTGGCTATGGCTACACCTTC	CASGPGQGGYGYTF
TRBV11-2	.	TRBJ1-6	.	TGTGCCAGCAGCTTCGGACAGAAAAATTCACCCCTCCACTTT	CASSFGQKNSPLHF
TRBV2	.	TRBJ1-5	.	TGTGCCAGCAGTCCCTCCCTGACAGATAGCAATCAGCCCCAGCATTTT	CASSPSLTDSNQPQHF
TRBV2	.	TRBJ1-3	.	TGTGCCAGCAGTGAATTTGTGGGAGTGGGAAACACCATATATTTT	CASSEFVGVGNTIYF